Sequencing of this T cell receptor beta chain was carried out in a study of naive and memory T cell subsets. CD4+ T cell IFNgamma after overnight CMV lysate exposure gave donor CMV status. This CDR3 comprises 15 residues. The V gene's germline CDR1 is LNHNV and CDR2 YYDKDF (reference sequence). The V gene lost 3 bases and the J gene lost 5 bases, with 17 bases spanning the gap. As to this clonotype: Its specificity is not known.

Study-wide points: Over 95% of naive TCR sequences appeared only once after error correction, unlike memory subsets. Naive repertoires, especially CD8, held a few larger clonotypes, possibly memory cells re-expressing CD45RA.

An equimolar mix of two oligonucleotides served as the beta constant-region primer for TRBC1 and TRBC2. Four rounds of PCR amplified the ligated cDNA using nested alpha and beta constant-region primers plus SP2. TCRdb re-analysed the UMI-ligation and nested PCR reads in MiXCR, keeping a single row per CDR3 protein. The table includes roughly 150,000 distinct CDR3 sequences, approximately 20% detected once. The sequence came from a human donor in good health. Material for sequencing was naive CD8+ T cells from blood. V usage is TRBV15 and J usage is TRBJ2-7; D unresolved. The chain's CDR3 is CATSRGRTDYDEQYF. The CDR3 DNA reads TGTGCCACCAGCAGGGGAAGGACGGATTATGACGAGCAGTACTTC.